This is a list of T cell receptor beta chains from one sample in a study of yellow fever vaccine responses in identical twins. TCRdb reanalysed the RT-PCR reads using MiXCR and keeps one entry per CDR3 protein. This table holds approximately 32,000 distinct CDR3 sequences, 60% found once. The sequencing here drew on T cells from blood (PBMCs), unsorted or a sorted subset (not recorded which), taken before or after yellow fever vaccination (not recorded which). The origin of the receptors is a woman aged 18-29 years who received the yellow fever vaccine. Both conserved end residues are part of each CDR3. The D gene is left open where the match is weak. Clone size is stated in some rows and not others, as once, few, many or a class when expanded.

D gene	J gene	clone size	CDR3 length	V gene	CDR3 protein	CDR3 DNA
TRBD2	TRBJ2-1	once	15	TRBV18	CASSRLAVGDDEQFF	TGTGCCAGCTCACGACTAGCGGTGGGGGACGATGAGCAGTTCTTC
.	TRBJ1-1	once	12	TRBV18	CASSPPGSEAFF	TGTGCCAGCTCACCACCGGGGTCTGAAGCTTTCTTT
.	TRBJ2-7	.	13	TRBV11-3	CASSTGRGYEQYF	TGTGCCAGCAGCACCGGACGGGGCTACGAGCAGTACTTC
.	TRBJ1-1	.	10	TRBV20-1	CSARNTEAFF	TGCAGTGCTAGGAACACTGAAGCTTTCTTT
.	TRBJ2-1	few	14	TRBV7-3	CASSLRDNYNEQFF	TGTGCCAGCAGCTTAAGGGACAACTACAATGAGCAGTTCTTC
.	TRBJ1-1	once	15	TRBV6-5	CASSYSPRRNTEAFF	TGTGCCAGCAGTTACTCCCCGCGCAGGAACACTGAAGCTTTCTTT
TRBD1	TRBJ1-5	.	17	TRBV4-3	CASSPTQGVRGNQPQHF	TGCGCCAGCAGCCCGACCCAGGGGGTACGGGGCAATCAGCCCCAGCATTTT
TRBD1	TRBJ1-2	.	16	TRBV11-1	CASSLGKGQGNYGYTF	TGTGCCAGCAGCTTAGGGAAAGGACAGGGAAACTATGGCTACACCTTC
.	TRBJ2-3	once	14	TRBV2	CASLRGDRTDTQYF	TGTGCCAGCCTCAGGGGGGACCGCACAGATACGCAGTATTTT
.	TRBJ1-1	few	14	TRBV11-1	CASSFDAGYTEAFF	TGTGCCAGCAGCTTCGACGCCGGCTACACTGAAGCTTTCTTT
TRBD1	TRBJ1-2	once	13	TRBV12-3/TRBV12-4	CASSYQGGYGYTF	TGTGCCAGCAGTTATCAGGGGGGCTATGGCTACACCTTC
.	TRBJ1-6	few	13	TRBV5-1	CASSSGGDSPLHF	TGCGCCAGCAGCTCTGGTGGGGATTCACCCCTCCACTTT
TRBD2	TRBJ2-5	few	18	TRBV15	CATSRRGPHSGNQETQYF	TGTGCCACCAGCCGTCGCGGGCCCCATAGCGGGAACCAAGAGACCCAGTACTTC
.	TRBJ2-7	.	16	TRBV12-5	CASGLASVAWTHEQYF	TGTGCTAGTGGTTTGGCCTCCGTGGCTTGGACCCACGAGCAGTACTTC
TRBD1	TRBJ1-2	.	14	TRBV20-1	CSALGQGGYYGYTF	TGCAGTGCTTTAGGACAGGGAGGGTATTATGGCTACACCTTC
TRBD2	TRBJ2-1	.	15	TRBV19	CASSISGSPYNEQFF	TGTGCCAGTAGTATTAGCGGGAGTCCCTACAATGAGCAGTTCTTC
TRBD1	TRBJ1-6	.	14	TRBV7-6	CASSFEGANSPLHF	TGTGCCAGCAGCTTCGAGGGGGCGAATTCACCCCTCCACTTT
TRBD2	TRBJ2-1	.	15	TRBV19	CASSPGLAAYNEQFF	TGTGCCAGTAGTCCGGGACTAGCGGCCTACAATGAGCAGTTCTTC
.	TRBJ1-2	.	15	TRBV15	CATSRDRAVNYGYTF	TGTGCCACCAGCAGAGATCGCGCAGTTAACTATGGCTACACCTTC
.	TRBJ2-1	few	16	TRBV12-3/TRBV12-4	CASSFFWDTNYNEQFF	TGTGCCAGCAGTTTCTTCTGGGACACCAACTACAATGAGCAGTTCTTC
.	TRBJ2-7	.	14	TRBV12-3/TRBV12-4	CASSLGSGGSEQYF	TGTGCCAGCAGTTTAGGTTCAGGGGGGTCCGAGCAGTACTTC
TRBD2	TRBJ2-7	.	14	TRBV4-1	CASSHLGTSGGKYF	TGCGCCAGCAGCCATCTCGGGACTAGCGGAGGGAAGTACTTC
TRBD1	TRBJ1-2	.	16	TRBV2	CASSESVGQGLYGYTF	TGTGCCAGCAGTGAGAGTGTGGGACAGGGGCTCTATGGCTACACCTTC
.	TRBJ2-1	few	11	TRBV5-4	CASSIGIEQFF	TGTGCCAGCAGCATAGGAATTGAGCAGTTCTTC
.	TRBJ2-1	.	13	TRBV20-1	CSAQGTPGNEQFF	TGCAGTGCGCAGGGGACGCCTGGCAATGAGCAGTTCTTC
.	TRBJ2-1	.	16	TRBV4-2	CASSQESGRGHNEQFF	TGTGCCAGCAGCCAAGAGTCCGGGCGGGGCCACAATGAGCAGTTCTTC
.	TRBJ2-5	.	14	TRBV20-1	CSARPAVPGETQYF	TGCAGTGCTAGGCCAGCCGTCCCCGGAGAGACCCAGTACTTC
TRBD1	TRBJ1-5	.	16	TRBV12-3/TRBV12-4	CASSLVAGQSNQPQHF	TGTGCCAGCAGTTTAGTAGCGGGACAGAGCAATCAGCCCCAGCATTTT
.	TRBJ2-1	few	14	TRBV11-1	CASSSLGSVNEQFF	TGTGCCAGCAGCTCCTTGGGCTCCGTGAATGAGCAGTTCTTC
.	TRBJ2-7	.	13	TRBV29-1	CSVDSGSAYEQYF	TGCAGCGTTGATAGTGGGTCCGCGTACGAGCAGTACTTC
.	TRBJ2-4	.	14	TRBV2	CASSAAGAKNIQYF	TGTGCCAGCAGTGCGGCAGGGGCCAAAAACATTCAGTACTTC
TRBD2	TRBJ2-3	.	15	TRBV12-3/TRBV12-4	CASSPSSGVTDTQYF	TGTGCCAGCAGTCCCTCTAGCGGGGTTACAGATACGCAGTATTTT
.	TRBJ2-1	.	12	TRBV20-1	CSARVVSDEQFF	TGCAGTGCTAGAGTAGTTAGCGATGAGCAGTTCTTC
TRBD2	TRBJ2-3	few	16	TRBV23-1	CASSRLAGGKTDTQYF	TGCGCCAGCAGTCGACTGGCGGGGGGGAAGACAGATACGCAGTATTTT
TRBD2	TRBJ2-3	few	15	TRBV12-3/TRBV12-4	CASSVSGGITDTQYF	TGTGCCAGCAGTGTTAGCGGGGGGATCACAGATACGCAGTATTTT
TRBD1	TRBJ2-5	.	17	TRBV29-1	CSVEGKQGAVRIGTQYF	TGCAGCGTTGAAGGCAAACAGGGGGCGGTTAGGATTGGGACCCAGTACTTC
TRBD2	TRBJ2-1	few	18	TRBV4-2	CASSQDLAGGTSYNEQFF	TGTGCCAGCAGCCAAGATCTAGCGGGAGGGACCTCCTACAATGAGCAGTTCTTC
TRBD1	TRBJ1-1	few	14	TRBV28	CASSSDRGNNEAFF	TGTGCCAGCAGTTCGGACAGGGGGAACAATGAAGCTTTCTTT
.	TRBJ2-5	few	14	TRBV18	CASSPDGSGVTQYF	TGTGCCAGCTCACCCGACGGCTCGGGTGTCACCCAGTACTTC
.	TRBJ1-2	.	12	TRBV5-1	CASSARKDGYTF	TGCGCCAGCAGCGCCAGGAAGGATGGCTACACCTTC
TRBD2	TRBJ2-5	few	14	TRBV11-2	CASSGGGAQETQYF	TGTGCCAGCAGCGGGGGAGGGGCTCAAGAGACCCAGTACTTC
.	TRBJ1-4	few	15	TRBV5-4	CASSFAGATNEKLFF	TGTGCCAGCAGCTTCGCCGGCGCGACTAATGAAAAACTGTTTTTT
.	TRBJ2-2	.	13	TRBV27	CASSLPLTGELFF	TGTGCCAGCAGTTTACCGCTGACCGGGGAGCTGTTTTTT
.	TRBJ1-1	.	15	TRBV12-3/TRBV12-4	CASSHSSTGNTEAFF	TGTGCCAGCAGCCACTCATCAACGGGGAACACTGAAGCTTTCTTT
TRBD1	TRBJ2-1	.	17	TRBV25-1	CASSKTGVWDRAQEQFF	TGTGCCAGCAGTAAGACTGGGGTGTGGGACAGGGCTCAGGAGCAGTTCTTC
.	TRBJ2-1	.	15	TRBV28	CASSSPGLTNNEQFF	TGTGCCAGCAGTTCCCCCGGACTGACCAACAATGAGCAGTTCTTC
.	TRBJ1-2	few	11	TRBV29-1	CSVVGDYGYTF	TGCAGCGTTGTTGGGGACTATGGCTACACCTTC
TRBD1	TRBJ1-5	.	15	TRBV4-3	CASSQATGGGQPQHF	TGCGCCAGCAGCCAAGCAACAGGGGGAGGTCAGCCCCAGCATTTT
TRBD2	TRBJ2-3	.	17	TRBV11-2	CASSSGLAGGSTDTQYF	TGTGCCAGCAGCTCGGGACTAGCGGGGGGGAGCACAGATACGCAGTATTTT
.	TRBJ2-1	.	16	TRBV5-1	CASSSTTGPLDNEQFF	TGCGCCAGCAGCTCCACGACCGGTCCTCTGGACAATGAGCAGTTCTTC
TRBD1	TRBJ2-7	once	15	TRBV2	CASSFWGQGTYEQYF	TGTGCCAGCAGCTTCTGGGGACAGGGTACCTACGAGCAGTACTTC
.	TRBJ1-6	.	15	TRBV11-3	CASRLRDPYNSPLHF	TGTGCCTCTAGGTTACGGGACCCCTATAATTCACCCCTCCACTTT
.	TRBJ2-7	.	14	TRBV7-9	CASSLPGRSPEQYF	TGTGCCAGCAGTCTTCCGGGCCGTAGCCCCGAGCAGTACTTC
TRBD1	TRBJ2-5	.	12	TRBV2	CASSDRVETQYF	TGTGCCAGCAGCGACAGGGTTGAGACCCAGTACTTC
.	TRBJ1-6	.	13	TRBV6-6	CASSYNRDSPLHF	TGTGCCAGCAGTTATAATCGGGACTCACCCCTCCACTTT
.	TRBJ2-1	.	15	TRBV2	CASSEWGSSYNEQFF	TGTGCCAGCAGTGAGTGGGGGAGCTCCTACAATGAGCAGTTCTTC
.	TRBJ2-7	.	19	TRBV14	CASSQAYPTGTRILYEQYF	TGTGCCAGCAGCCAAGCGTACCCGACCGGGACACGAATTCTCTACGAGCAGTACTTC
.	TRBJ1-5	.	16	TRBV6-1	CAINSLWASSNQPQHF	TGTGCCATCAACAGCCTATGGGCTTCTAGCAATCAGCCCCAGCATTTT
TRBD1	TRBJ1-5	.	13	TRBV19	CAGALTGDQPQHF	TGTGCCGGCGCTCTTACAGGGGATCAGCCCCAGCATTTT